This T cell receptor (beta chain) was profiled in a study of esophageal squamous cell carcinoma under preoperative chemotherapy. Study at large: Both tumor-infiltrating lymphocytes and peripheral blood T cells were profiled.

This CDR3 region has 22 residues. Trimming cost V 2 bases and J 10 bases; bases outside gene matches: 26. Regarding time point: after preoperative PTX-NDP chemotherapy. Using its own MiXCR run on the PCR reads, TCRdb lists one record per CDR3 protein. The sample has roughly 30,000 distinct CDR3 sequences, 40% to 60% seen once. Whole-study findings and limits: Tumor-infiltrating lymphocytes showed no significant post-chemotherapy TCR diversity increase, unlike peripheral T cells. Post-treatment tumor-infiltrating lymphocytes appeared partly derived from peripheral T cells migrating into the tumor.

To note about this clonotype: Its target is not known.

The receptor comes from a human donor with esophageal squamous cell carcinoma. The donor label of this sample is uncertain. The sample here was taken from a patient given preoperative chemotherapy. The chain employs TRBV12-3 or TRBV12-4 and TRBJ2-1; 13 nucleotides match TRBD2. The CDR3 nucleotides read TGTGCCAGCAGTTTAAGGACTAGCGGGAGTCTTTTACAGTCACCCTTATTCTCCGAGCAGTTCTTC. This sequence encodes CASSLRTSGSLLQSPLFSEQFF.